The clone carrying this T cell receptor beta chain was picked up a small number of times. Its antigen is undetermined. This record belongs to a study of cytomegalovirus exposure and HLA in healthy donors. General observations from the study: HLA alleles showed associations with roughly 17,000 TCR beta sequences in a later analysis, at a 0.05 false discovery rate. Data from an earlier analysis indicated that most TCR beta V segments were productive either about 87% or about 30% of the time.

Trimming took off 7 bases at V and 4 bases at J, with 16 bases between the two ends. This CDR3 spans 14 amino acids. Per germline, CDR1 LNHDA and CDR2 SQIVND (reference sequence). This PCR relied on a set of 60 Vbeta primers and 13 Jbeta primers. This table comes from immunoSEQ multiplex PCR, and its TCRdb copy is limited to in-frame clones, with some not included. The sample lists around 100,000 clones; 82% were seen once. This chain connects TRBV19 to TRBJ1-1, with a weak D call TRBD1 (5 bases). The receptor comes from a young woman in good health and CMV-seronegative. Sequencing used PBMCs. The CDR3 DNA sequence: TGTGCCAGTACCCAGATCGCAGGGCCCACTGAAGCTTTCTTT. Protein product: CASTQIAGPTEAFF.